The rows below give T cell receptor beta chains drawn from one sample of a study of beta chain features in type 1 diabetes. Sequencing used immunoSEQ multiplex PCR; TCRdb keeps in-frame clones, though not all of them. The sample gives around 120,000 clones, 17% of which show up once; around 2.6% is in the top ten. The sample was central memory CD4+ T cells from blood. These receptors all come from a man between 18 and 29 years old with type 1 diabetes. CDR3s include the opening cysteine and the closing phenylalanine or tryptophan. Fields, in order: V gene, D gene, clone size, J gene, CDR3 DNA, CDR3 protein. The D gene is left open where the match is weak. A clone size is listed for some rows: how often the clone was seen (once, few, many), or a class if it is expanded.

v_call: TRBV29-1
d_call: -
clone_size: -
j_call: TRBJ1-1
cdr3_nt: TGCAGCTCGGACATCCCAGGCACTGAAGCTTTCTTT
cdr3_aa: CSSDIPGTEAFF

v_call: TRBV9
d_call: -
clone_size: few
j_call: TRBJ2-3
cdr3_nt: TGTGCCAGCAGCTCGGGCGGCTGGGGCACAGATACGCAGTATTTT
cdr3_aa: CASSSGGWGTDTQYF

v_call: TRBV18
d_call: TRBD1
clone_size: few
j_call: TRBJ2-2
cdr3_nt: TGTGCCAGCTCACCGACCGGGACAGGGTACACCGGGGAGCTGTTTTTT
cdr3_aa: CASSPTGTGYTGELFF

v_call: TRBV10-3
d_call: TRBD1
clone_size: few
j_call: TRBJ1-1
cdr3_nt: TGTGCCACACACAGGGGGAACACTGAAGCTTTCTTT
cdr3_aa: CATHRGNTEAFF

v_call: TRBV4-2
d_call: TRBD2
clone_size: -
j_call: TRBJ2-5
cdr3_nt: TGTGCCAGCAGCCGCGGGGGGGACCAAGAGACCCAGTACTTC
cdr3_aa: CASSRGGDQETQYF

v_call: TRBV4-3
d_call: TRBD2
clone_size: -
j_call: TRBJ2-3
cdr3_nt: TGCGCCAGCAGCCAAGATATAGCGGGAGCTTCCGGGGGTACGCAGTATTTT
cdr3_aa: CASSQDIAGASGGTQYF

v_call: TRBV6-1
d_call: -
clone_size: few
j_call: TRBJ2-2
cdr3_nt: TGTGCCAGCAGTGAAGTGTGGTTTAACACCGGGGAGCTGTTTTTT
cdr3_aa: CASSEVWFNTGELFF

v_call: TRBV9
d_call: -
clone_size: -
j_call: TRBJ2-1
cdr3_nt: TGTGCCAGCAGCGTATTACCTGGGACTCTCAATGAGCAGTTCTTC
cdr3_aa: CASSVLPGTLNEQFF

v_call: TRBV30
d_call: -
clone_size: few
j_call: TRBJ2-1
cdr3_nt: TGTGCCTGGAGTGAAACCAATGAGCAGTTCTTC
cdr3_aa: CAWSETNEQFF

v_call: TRBV7-6
d_call: -
clone_size: few
j_call: TRBJ2-1
cdr3_nt: TGTGCCAGCAGCTCCTTTCTTGGAGGAGAGCAGTTCTTC
cdr3_aa: CASSSFLGGEQFF

v_call: TRBV4-2
d_call: -
clone_size: -
j_call: TRBJ2-7
cdr3_nt: TGTGCCAGCAGCCAAGATGTGGCAAGCCGCGGGTATGAGCAGTACTTC
cdr3_aa: CASSQDVASRGYEQYF

v_call: TRBV29-1
d_call: TRBD1
clone_size: -
j_call: TRBJ1-1
cdr3_nt: TGCAGCGTTACAGGGGGGACTGAAGCTTTCTTT
cdr3_aa: CSVTGGTEAFF

v_call: TRBV9
d_call: TRBD1
clone_size: few
j_call: TRBJ2-1
cdr3_nt: TGTGCCAGCAGCGTAGCTACAGGGGGCAATGAGCAGTTCTTC
cdr3_aa: CASSVATGGNEQFF